The clone carrying this T cell receptor (beta chain) was seen a few times. Its antigen is not known. Trimming shortened V by 4 bases and J by 8 bases, and 12 bases separated the two germline ends. This CDR3 has 13 residues. Germline lookup yields CDR1 MDHEN and CDR2 SYDVKM. Each CDR3 protein gets one entry after TCRdb re-called the reads with MiXCR. Of some 130,000 distinct CDR3 sequences listed, more than 20% are singletons. These data are taken from a study of T cell repertoires in cytomegalovirus infection. General study points: The ex vivo response was dominated by HLA-C-restricted CMV-specific TCR beta clonotypes.

This TCR derives from a human donor in good health (CMV status not recorded). Some clones in this sample may be carry-over from other donors' samples. This chain connects TRBV28 to TRBJ1-3; the D is unclear. The sequencing sample was made of PBMCs, sequenced either directly or after in vitro stimulation (not recorded which). The CDR3, as DNA: TGTGCCAGCAGTTACGAAACCGCCGACACCATATATTTT. Amino acid sequence: CASSYETADTIYF.